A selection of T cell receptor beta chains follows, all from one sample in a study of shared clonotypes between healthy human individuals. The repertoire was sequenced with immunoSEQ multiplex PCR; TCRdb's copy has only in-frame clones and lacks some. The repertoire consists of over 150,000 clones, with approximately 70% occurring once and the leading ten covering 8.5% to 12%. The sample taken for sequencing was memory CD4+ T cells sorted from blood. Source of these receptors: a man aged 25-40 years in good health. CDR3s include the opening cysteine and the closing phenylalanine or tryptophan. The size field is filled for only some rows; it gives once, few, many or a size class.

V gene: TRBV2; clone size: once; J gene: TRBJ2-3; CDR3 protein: CASSEGGGSRFVYF
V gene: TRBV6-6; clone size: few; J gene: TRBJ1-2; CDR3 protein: CASSYSYSADYGYTF
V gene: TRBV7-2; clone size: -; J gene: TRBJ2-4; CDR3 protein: CASSVSGPKNIQYF
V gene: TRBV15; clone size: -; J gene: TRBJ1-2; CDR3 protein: CATSREYGGSYGYTF
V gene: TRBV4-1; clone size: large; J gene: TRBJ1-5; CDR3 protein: CASSTVNQPQHF
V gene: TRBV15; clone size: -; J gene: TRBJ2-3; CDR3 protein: CATRRAGRADTQYF
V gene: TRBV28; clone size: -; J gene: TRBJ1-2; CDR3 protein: CASSSSLRRAFNYGYTF
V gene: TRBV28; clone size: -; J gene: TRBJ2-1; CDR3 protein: CASSLTISYNEQFF
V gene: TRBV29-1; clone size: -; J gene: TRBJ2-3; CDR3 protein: CSVGRGGRSTDTQYF
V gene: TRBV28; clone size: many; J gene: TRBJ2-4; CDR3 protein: CASSFSITKHIQYF
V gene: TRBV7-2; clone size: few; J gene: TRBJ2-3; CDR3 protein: CASSSTFGSGGDTQYF
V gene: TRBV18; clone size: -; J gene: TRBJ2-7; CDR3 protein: CASSPSGVIIYEQYF
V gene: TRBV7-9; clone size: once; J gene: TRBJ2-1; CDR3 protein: CASSSHGGGNEQFF
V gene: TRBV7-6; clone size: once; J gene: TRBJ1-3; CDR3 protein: CASSPSTGSGNTIYF
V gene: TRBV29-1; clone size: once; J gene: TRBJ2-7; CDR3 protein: CSVDRGGDEQYF
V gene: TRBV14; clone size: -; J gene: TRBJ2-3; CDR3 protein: CASSTGIAGPTDTQYF
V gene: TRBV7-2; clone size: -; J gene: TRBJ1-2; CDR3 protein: CASSTHTGNYGYTF
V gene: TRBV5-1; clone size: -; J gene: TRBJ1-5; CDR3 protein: CASSWTGTGVNQPQHF
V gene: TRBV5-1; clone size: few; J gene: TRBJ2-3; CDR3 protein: CASSPSTSGSTDTQYF
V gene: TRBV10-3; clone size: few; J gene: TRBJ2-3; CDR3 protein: CAIRGTGVADTQYF